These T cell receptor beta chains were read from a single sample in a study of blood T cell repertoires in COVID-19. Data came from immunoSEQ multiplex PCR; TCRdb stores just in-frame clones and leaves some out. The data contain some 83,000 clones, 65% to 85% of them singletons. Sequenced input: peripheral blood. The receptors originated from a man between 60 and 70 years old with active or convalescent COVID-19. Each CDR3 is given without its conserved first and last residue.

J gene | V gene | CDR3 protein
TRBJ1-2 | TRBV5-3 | ARSLAGRSAYGYT
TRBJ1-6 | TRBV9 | ASSVEDSTLNSPLH
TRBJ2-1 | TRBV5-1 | ASSLDQGSINEQF
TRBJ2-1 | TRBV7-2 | ASSLFQGLGANEQF
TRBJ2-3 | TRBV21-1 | ASSKRATSTDTQY
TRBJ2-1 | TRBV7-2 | ASSTKRGGLGEQF
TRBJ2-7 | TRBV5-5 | ASSLFREQY
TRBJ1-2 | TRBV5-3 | ARSLEINRVPYGYT
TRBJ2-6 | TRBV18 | ASSPRGSGANVLT
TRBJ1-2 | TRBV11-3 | ASSDSGYGYT
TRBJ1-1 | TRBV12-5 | ASGLKPGTEAF
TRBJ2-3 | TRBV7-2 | ASSLVAGGRTDTQY
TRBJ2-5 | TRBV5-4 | ASSSWTRRETQY
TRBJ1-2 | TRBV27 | ASSPPWPRDGYT
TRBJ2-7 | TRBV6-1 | ASSDRDKVAHEQY
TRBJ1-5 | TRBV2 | ASRSDLAQH
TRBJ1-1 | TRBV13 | ASSLPGGTEAF
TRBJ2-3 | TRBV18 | ASSPRQGAVHTDTQY
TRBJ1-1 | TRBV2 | ASSEPRDTEAF
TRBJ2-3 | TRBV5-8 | ASRLRGTSTDTQY
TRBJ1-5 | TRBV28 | ASRYDRVGNQPQH
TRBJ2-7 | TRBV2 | ASSDYRGPYEQY
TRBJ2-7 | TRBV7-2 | ASSLVGQGGSYEQY
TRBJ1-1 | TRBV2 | ASINDRGTLLMNTEAF
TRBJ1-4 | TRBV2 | ASSGSGSATNEKLF